The text below deals with one T cell receptor (beta chain). The source of the sample is a study of T cell changes during pregnancy in multiple sclerosis. The CDR3 contains 18 residues. CDR1 and CDR2 (germline): ENHRY, SYGVKD. The V and J ends lost 2 bases and 2 bases, in that order; junction bases with no gene match: 13. The protocol was immunoSEQ multiplex PCR, while the TCRdb copy is restricted to in-frame clones and leaves out a portion. The table records approximately 68,000 clones, approximately 90% of them present only once. The rearrangement joins TRBV10-3 to TRBJ2-5, with 8 bases aligning to TRBD2. The sample consisted of peripheral blood, taken in the second trimester of pregnancy. The receptor's source is a female donor with multiple sclerosis, enrolled in a pregnancy study. The CDR3 region is CAISERSSAAGGQETQYF. The CDR3 DNA sequence: TGTGCCATCAGTGAGCGGTCCTCGGCTGCGGGGGGACAAGAGACCCAGTACTTC.